This is a list of T cell receptor beta chains from one sample in a study of blood T cell repertoires in COVID-19. Method: immunoSEQ multiplex PCR; TCRdb's copy keeps in-frame clones and lacks some. The sample records hundreds of thousands of clones, almost 90% being singletons. The sample consisted of peripheral blood. These receptors were taken from a woman between 25 and 40 years old with COVID-19, enrolled during active disease. The CDR3 runs from the conserved cysteine through the conserved F or W. A D gene is named only where the DNA matches it firmly. Clone size appears in some rows only: once, few, many, or a class for an expanded clone.

clone_size j_call v_call d_call cdr3_aa cdr3_nt
once TRBJ1-2 TRBV18 NA CASSPTGHLDYGYTF TGTGCCAGCTCACCTACGGGACATTTGGACTATGGCTACACCTTC
once TRBJ2-5 TRBV12-5 NA CASGPRGSEEGETQYF TGTGCTAGTGGTCCTCGGGGGAGCGAAGAGGGGGAGACCCAGTACTTC
NA TRBJ2-2 TRBV30 NA CAWGLQGPGELFF TGTGCCTGGGGTCTCCAGGGTCCCGGGGAGCTGTTTTTT
many TRBJ2-5 TRBV6-4 TRBD2 CASSESAGGGETQYF TGTGCCAGCAGTGAATCAGCGGGAGGTGGGGAGACCCAGTACTTC
few TRBJ1-2 TRBV19 TRBD1 CASSLGQGWGYTF TGTGCCAGTAGTCTCGGACAGGGCTGGGGCTACACCTTC
NA TRBJ1-1 TRBV5-1 NA CASSPGLVGTEAFF TGCGCCAGCAGCCCGGGACTGGTGGGCACTGAAGCTTTCTTT
NA TRBJ1-3 TRBV7-8 NA CATKRSGDTIYF TGTGCCACAAAAAGGAGTGGCGACACCATATATTTT
NA TRBJ1-3 TRBV5-1 TRBD1 CASSTGISGNTIYF TGCGCCAGCTCGACAGGGATCTCTGGAAACACCATATATTTT
NA TRBJ2-3 TRBV6-5 NA CASSYPGTDTQYF TGTGCCAGCAGTTACCCAGGGACAGATACGCAGTATTTT
NA TRBJ2-3 TRBV7-6 NA CASSPRGKEGTDTQYF TGTGCCAGCAGCCCACGAGGGAAGGAGGGCACAGATACGCAGTATTTT
NA TRBJ2-7 TRBV28 TRBD2 CASRRTVVTSGSSYEQYF TGTGCCAGCAGACGGACGGTGGTAACTAGCGGCAGCTCCTACGAGCAGTACTTC
NA TRBJ1-2 TRBV5-4 NA CASSLAGRGGYGYTF TGTGCCAGCAGCTTGGCCGGGCGGGGGGGCTATGGCTACACCTTC
few TRBJ2-2 TRBV24-1 TRBD2 CATQRGETDTGELFF TGTGCCACCCAACGGGGGGAAACGGACACCGGGGAGCTGTTTTTT
NA TRBJ2-7 TRBV5-6 TRBD1 CASSSGTGDLYEQYF TGTGCCAGCAGCTCAGGGACAGGGGACCTTTACGAGCAGTACTTC
NA TRBJ1-1 TRBV5-6 NA CASSLRGQAPYTEAFF TGTGCCAGCAGCTTGAGAGGGCAGGCCCCCTACACTGAAGCTTTCTTT
once TRBJ1-3 TRBV7-9 NA CASSLLGDTIYF TGTGCCAGCAGCTTACTAGGGGACACCATATATTTT
few TRBJ1-1 TRBV4-3 NA CASSLQVNTEAFF TGCGCCAGCAGCCTCCAGGTGAACACTGAAGCTTTCTTT
NA TRBJ2-1 TRBV5-4 TRBD2 CASSSGTSRYNEQFF TGTGCCAGCAGCTCAGGGACTAGTCGGTACAATGAGCAGTTCTTC
few TRBJ1-4 TRBV10-3 NA CAISETGVNEKLFF TGTGCCATCAGTGAAACAGGCGTTAATGAAAAACTGTTTTTT
NA TRBJ2-3 TRBV21-1 NA CASKRTLTPDTQYF TGTGCCAGCAAACGGACTCTAACCCCAGATACGCAGTATTTT
once TRBJ2-2 TRBV7-2 NA CASSLGWELTGELFF TGTGCCAGCAGCTTAGGGTGGGAGTTAACCGGGGAGCTGTTTTTT
NA TRBJ2-1 TRBV6-5 TRBD1 CASSSTGGSYNEQFF TGTGCCAGCAGTTCTACAGGGGGTTCCTACAATGAGCAGTTCTTC
NA TRBJ2-1 TRBV2 NA CASTGSLGTVTGYNEQFF TGTGCCAGCACCGGGTCCTTGGGTACGGTTACGGGTTACAATGAGCAGTTCTTC
few TRBJ1-5 TRBV5-1 TRBD1 CASSLTGDGNQPQHF TGCGCCAGCAGTTTGACAGGGGATGGAAATCAGCCCCAGCATTTT
few TRBJ1-3 TRBV10-3 TRBD1 CAISDPTGLRSDFGSGNTIYF TGTGCCATCAGTGACCCGACAGGGCTAAGGTCCGACTTTGGCTCTGGAAACACCATATATTTT
NA TRBJ1-6 TRBV14 TRBD1 CASSQILPGTGPNSPLHF TGTGCCAGCAGCCAAATACTCCCCGGGACAGGGCCTAATTCACCCCTCCACTTT
NA TRBJ2-3 TRBV7-3 NA CASSLLASGTDTQYF TGTGCCAGCAGCTTACTTGCGAGCGGGACAGATACGCAGTATTTT
NA TRBJ2-3 TRBV19 NA CASSPRRQVILGTQYF TGTGCCAGTAGTCCCCGCCGGCAGGTAATCCTCGGAACGCAGTATTTT
NA TRBJ1-4 TRBV6-5 TRBD1 CASRGTGVNEKLFF TGTGCCAGCAGGGGGACAGGAGTAAATGAAAAACTGTTTTTT
NA TRBJ1-1 TRBV24-1 NA CATSDSLGGIPEAFF TGTGCCACCAGTGATTCGTTGGGGGGAATCCCTGAAGCTTTCTTT
NA TRBJ2-7 TRBV4-1 TRBD1 CASGSRDRGVHEQYF TGCGCCAGCGGGTCCCGGGACAGAGGCGTCCACGAGCAGTACTTC